This T cell receptor beta chain was documented in a study of T cells after posttransplantation cyclophosphamide. Profiled with immunoSEQ multiplex PCR; TCRdb holds only in-frame clones, not every one. The data contain 47,000 or so clones, roughly nine tenths of them singletons. This related bone marrow graft donor gave peripheral blood on the day of marrow donation. V lost 4 bases to trimming and J lost 5 bases; unmatched junction nucleotides: 10. Germline V lookup: CDR1 MNHEY, CDR2 SMNVEV (reference sequence). The CDR3 is 17 amino acids. Material for sequencing was PBMCs. This clonotype was obtained from a woman in her forties or fifties in good health and a related stem cell transplant donor. The V gene is TRBV27, the J gene TRBJ2-5, with 13 bases matching TRBD2. CDR3 nucleotide sequence: TGTGCCAGCAGTTCGACCCGGACTAGCGGGGGCTCGGAGACCCAGTACTTC. This encodes CASSSTRTSGGSETQYF.